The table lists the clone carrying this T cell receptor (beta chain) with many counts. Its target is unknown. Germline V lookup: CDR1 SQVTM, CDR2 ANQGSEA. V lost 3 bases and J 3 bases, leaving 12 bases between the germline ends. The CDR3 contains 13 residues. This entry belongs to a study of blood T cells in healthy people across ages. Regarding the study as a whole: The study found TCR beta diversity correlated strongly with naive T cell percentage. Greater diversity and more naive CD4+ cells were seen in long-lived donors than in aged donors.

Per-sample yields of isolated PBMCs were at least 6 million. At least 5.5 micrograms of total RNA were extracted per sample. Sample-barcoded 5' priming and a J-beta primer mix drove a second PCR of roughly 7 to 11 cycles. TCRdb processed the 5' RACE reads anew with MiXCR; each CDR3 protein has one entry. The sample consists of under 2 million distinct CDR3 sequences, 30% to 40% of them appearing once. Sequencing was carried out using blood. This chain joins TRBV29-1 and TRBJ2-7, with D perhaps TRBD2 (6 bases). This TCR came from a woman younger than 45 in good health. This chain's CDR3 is CSVDGGTDYEQYF. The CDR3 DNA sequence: TGCAGCGTTGATGGCGGGACGGACTACGAGCAGTACTTC.